The clone carrying this TCR beta chain was counted ten times or more. As yet, its antigen is unknown. This sample was taken from a study of T-cell memory formation after mild COVID-19. Study as a whole: TCR clusters were largely donor specific. Findings and caveats of the study: Day 15 to 85 contracting clones showed balanced CD4/CD8; later expanders leaned CD4+.

From 5'RACE with constant-segment primers came TCR alpha and TCR beta cDNA libraries that carried sample barcodes and UMIs. TCRdb processed the 5' RACE reads anew with MiXCR; each CDR3 protein has one entry. The repertoire consists of roughly 89,000 distinct CDR3 sequences, with approximately 15% occurring once and the leading ten covering under 45%. V lost 1 base and J lost 5, with 5 bases in between. The CDR3 has 12 amino acids. In germline, CDR1 is SNHLY, CDR2 FYNNEI. This clonotype was obtained from a man aged 18-30 years who had mild COVID-19 (a few samples of this study predate the infection). Cell type and time point are not known. The sample comprised PBMCs or a T cell subset sorted from them (not recorded which). The J gene is TRBJ2-5, the V gene TRBV2; D remains unclear. The CDR3 coding sequence is TGTGCCAGCAGTGAAGGACGGGAGACCCAGTACTTC. Residues: CASSEGRETQYF.